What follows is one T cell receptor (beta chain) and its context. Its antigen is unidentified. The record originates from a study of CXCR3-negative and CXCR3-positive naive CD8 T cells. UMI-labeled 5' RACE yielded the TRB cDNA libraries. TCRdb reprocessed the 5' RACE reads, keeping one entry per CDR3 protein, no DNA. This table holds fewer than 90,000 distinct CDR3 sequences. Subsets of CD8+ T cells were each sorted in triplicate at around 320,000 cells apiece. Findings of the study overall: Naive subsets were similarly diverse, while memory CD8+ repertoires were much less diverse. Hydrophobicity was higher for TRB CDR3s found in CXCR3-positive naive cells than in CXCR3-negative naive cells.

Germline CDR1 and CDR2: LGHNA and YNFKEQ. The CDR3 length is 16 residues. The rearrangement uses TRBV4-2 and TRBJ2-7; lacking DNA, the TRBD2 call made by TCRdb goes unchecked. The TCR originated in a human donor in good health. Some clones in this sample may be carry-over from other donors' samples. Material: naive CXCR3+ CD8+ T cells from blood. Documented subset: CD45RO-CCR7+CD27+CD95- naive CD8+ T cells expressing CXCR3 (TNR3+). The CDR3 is CASSHGAGDPTYQVDF.